Below, one T cell receptor (beta chain) is given with its context. Its antigen remains unknown. Other DNA variants within this sample encode the same CDR3. V was clipped by 4 bases and J by 2 bases; unmatched bases: 4. This CDR3 is built from 14 residues. Per germline, CDR1 MNHEY and CDR2 SVGAGI. This specimen comes from a study of Ad26.COV2.S vaccination and SARS-CoV-2 variants. Study-level results: Analyses that measured TCR breadth and depth may have underestimated total T cell responses. Vaccine recipients showed a spike-specific TCR breadth that was higher than in placebo recipients.

Method: immunoSEQ multiplex PCR; TCRdb's copy keeps in-frame clones and lacks some. Here the sample spans around 350,000 clones, about 91% being singletons. This TCR was sampled from a human donor who had recovered from COVID-19. The rearrangement joins TRBV6-5 to TRBJ2-7, with TRBD1 identical over 8 bases. The sequencing used peripheral blood, collected after recovery from COVID-19. The CDR3 is CASSSGTGTYEQYF. The CDR3 nucleotides read TGTGCCAGCAGTTCCGGGACAGGTACCTACGAGCAGTACTTC.